This TCR beta chain was recovered during a study of prognosis after radiotherapy for stage I lung cancer. In the study overall: Newly diagnosed primary stage I lung tumors occurred in fourteen patients, and oligometastatic NSCLC after surgical resection of the primary tumor occurred in roughly five. With stereotactic body radiotherapy, no patient received any concurrent therapy. Whole-study results and caveats: Patients' TRBV and TRBJ gene usage reportedly differed by presence or absence of metastases. The study found lower Shannon entropy after stereotactic body radiation therapy in patients who developed distant metastases.

CDR3 length: 15 amino acids. The trim removed 4 bases at V and 3 bases at J, leaving 7 bases unmatched. The germline CDR1 and CDR2 sequences are SGDLS and YYNGEE. Two-round multiplex PCR amplified TCR beta CDR3 from genomic DNA. Round-one PCR had primers specific to each TRBV and TRBJ gene. TCRdb re-called the multiplex PCR reads with MiXCR, one entry per CDR3 protein. The data contain over 11,000 distinct CDR3 sequences, just under 30% of them singletons. By sample share, this clonotype is medium-sized. Its antigen remains unidentified. This clonotype originated in a donor over 45 with non-small cell lung cancer. The sample consisted of PBMCs, taken before or after stereotactic body radiation therapy (not recorded which). The chain is built from TRBV9 and TRBJ2-7; 10 bases align to TRBD1. The CDR3 nucleotides are TGTGCCAGCAGCCCGGAGGACAGGGGGGGCTACGAGCAGTACTTC. It yields the protein CASSPEDRGGYEQYF.